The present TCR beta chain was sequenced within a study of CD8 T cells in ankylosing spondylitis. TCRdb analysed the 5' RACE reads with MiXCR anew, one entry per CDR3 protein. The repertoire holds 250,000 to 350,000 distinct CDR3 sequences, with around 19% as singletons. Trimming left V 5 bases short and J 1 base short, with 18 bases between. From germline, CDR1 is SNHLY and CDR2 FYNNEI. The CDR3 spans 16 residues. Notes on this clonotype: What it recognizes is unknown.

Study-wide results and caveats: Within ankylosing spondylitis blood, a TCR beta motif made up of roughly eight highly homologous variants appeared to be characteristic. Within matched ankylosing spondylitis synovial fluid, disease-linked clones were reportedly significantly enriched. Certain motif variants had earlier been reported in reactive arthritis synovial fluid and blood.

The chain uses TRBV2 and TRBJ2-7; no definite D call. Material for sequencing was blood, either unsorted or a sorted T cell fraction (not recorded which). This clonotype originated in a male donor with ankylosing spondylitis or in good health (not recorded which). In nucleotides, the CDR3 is TGTGCCAGCAGTCCTACACCAACCCCTGATTCCTACGAGCAGTACGTC. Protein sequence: CASSPTPTPDSYEQYV.